These 18 T cell receptor beta chains share one sample of origin, sequenced in a study of blood T cell repertoires in COVID-19. Produced via immunoSEQ multiplex PCR; TCRdb's table is partial and in-frame only. The sample consists of about 210,000 clones, about 81% of them appearing once. The sample comprised PBMCs or T cells enriched from blood (not recorded which). These receptor sequences come from a man aged 35 to 55 who had recovered from COVID-19.

This clone was recorded only once. This chain uses TRBV29-1 with TRBJ1-2; D is undetermined. V gave up 3 bases and J gave up 8 bases, with 19 bases separating them. Germline V gene sequence: CDR1 SQVTM, CDR2 ANQGSEA. The CDR3 spans 14 residues. CDR3 bases: TGCAGCGTTGACCCGAATCAGAGGAAAGAGGGCTACACCTTC. This codes for CSVDPNQRKEGYTF.

The chain joins TRBV12-2 to TRBJ2-7; the table calls TRBD2, which could not be checked here. TRBV12-2 corresponds to a pseudogene. This CDR3 is 15 amino acids long. CDR3 sequence (DNA): TGTGCAAGTCGCCTGAATAAGCGGAGGTCCTACGAGCAGTACTTC. It encodes CASRLNKRRSYEQYF.

The CDR3 loop reads CASSTRDRGSEAFF. CDR3 bases: TGTGCCAGCAGCACCCGGGACAGGGGGTCCGAAGCTTTCTTT. The chain couples TRBV11-2 to TRBJ1-1, with TRBD1 matching over 11 bases. The CDR3 has 14 residues. The ends lost 5 bases at V and 8 bases at J; junction bases unmatched: 7. Per germline, CDR1 SGHAT and CDR2 FQNNGV.

Only one count was recorded for this clone. The chain is built from TRBV29-1 and TRBJ1-2, with unresolved D. With 4 bases removed from V and 4 bases from J, the gap between germline ends came to 10 bases. CDR3 size: 12 residues. CDR1 and CDR2 from the germline V gene are SQVTM and ANQGSEA. Written as DNA, the CDR3 is TGCAGCGTTGCTGACTTGGGCTATGGCTACACCTTC. Translation gives CSVADLGYGYTF.

The CDR3 region has the DNA TGCAGCGCGTCCGACAGACAGGACACTGAAGCTTTCTTT. This gives the protein CSASDRQDTEAFF. The chain combines TRBV29-1 with TRBJ1-1; D may be TRBD1 (6 bases). This CDR3 is built from 13 residues. Per the germline V gene, CDR1 is SQVTM and CDR2 is ANQGSEA. Deletions cut 7 bases from V and 3 bases from J, with 15 bases between.

The chain employs TRBV9 and TRBJ2-1; 9 bases map to TRBD2. Germline V gene sequence: CDR1 SGDLS, CDR2 YYNGEE. V dropped 4 bases and J dropped 7; count of bases not matched to a gene: 12. The CDR3 consists of 16 residues. DNA for the CDR3: TGTGCCAGCAGCCCCACCGGCGGGAGGGCCAGGAATGAGCAGTTCTTC. Amino acids: CASSPTGGRARNEQFF.

This clone was detected only a few times. This chain uses TRBV2 with TRBJ1-2; a weak D match, TRBD1 (6 bases). The CDR3 has 13 amino acids. Germline V gene data show CDR1 as SNHLY and CDR2 as FYNNEI. Trimming shortened V by 10 bases and J by 0 bases, and 12 bases separated the two germline ends. The chain's CDR3 is CANIRGTNYGYTF. The CDR3 DNA sequence: TGTGCCAACATAAGGGGGACTAACTATGGCTACACCTTC.

In its sample, this clone was seen a few times. This chain joins TRBV7-9 and TRBJ2-7; the D is unclear. The V and J ends lost 1 base and 6 bases respectively, with 19 bases between them. Looked up from germline, CDR1 is SEHNR and CDR2 is FQNEAQ (reference sequence). The CDR3 runs 16 residues. The CDR3 protein is CASSLESLDTHSEQYF. The CDR3 DNA follows: TGTGCCAGCAGCTTAGAGTCATTAGATACCCACTCCGAGCAGTACTTC.

In this sample, this clone is medium-sized (0.01 to 0.1%). The chain links TRBV30 to TRBJ1-4, with 7 positions matching TRBD1. The CDR3 is 13 residues long. Trimming removed 1 base from V and 8 bases from J; junction bases left unmatched: 4. Germline lookup yields CDR1 GTSNPN and CDR2 SVGIG (reference sequence). CDR3 nucleotide sequence: TGTGCCTGGAGTGGAGGGACAGCCGAAAAACTGTTTTTT. This sequence encodes CAWSGGTAEKLFF.

On this clone itself: One end of the junction does not line up with germline, which may come from a read error. This chain connects TRBV7-8 to TRBJ2-3; TRBD2 matches 9 bases. Germline V lookup: CDR1 SGHVS, CDR2 FQNEAQ. The CDR3 runs 15 residues. In DNA, the CDR3 is TGTGCCGGCAGAGCGGGAGGCCCTAGCACAGATACGCAGTATTTT. Encoded protein: CAGRAGGPSTDTQYF.

The J gene is TRBJ2-3, the V gene TRBV30; possible D gene TRBD2, 6 bases. Trimming removed 5 bases at V and 3 bases at J, with 15 bases between. Germline CDR1 is GTSNPN and CDR2 is SVGIG (reference sequence). This CDR3 spans 14 amino acids. CDR3 nucleotide sequence: TGTGCCTGGGCAATAGCGGCCATTACAGATACGCAGTATTTT. Translation gives CAWAIAAITDTQYF.

The chain is built from TRBV6-5 and TRBJ2-7, with TRBD1 identical over 10 bases. CDR3 length equals 15 residues. V lost 6 bases, J lost 0 bases, and 5 bases stayed unmatched. Germline V gene lookup returns CDR1 MNHEY and CDR2 SVGAGI. In DNA form, the CDR3 reads TGTGCCAGCAGGTCGGACAGGGGGAGCTCCTACGAGCAGTACTTC. Protein sequence: CASRSDRGSSYEQYF.

This clone was observed a single time. The chain has TRBV2 and TRBJ2-2; 8 bases are a match to TRBD1. The V segment lost 5 bases and the J segment 1 base; nucleotides outside the gene matches: 3. The germline V gene has CDR1 SNHLY and CDR2 FYNNEI. CDR3 size: 15 residues. CDR3 nucleotide sequence: TGTGCCAGCAGTTGGGGGACAGGGAACACCGGGGAGCTGTTTTTT. It is translated as CASSWGTGNTGELFF.

The rearrangement links TRBV23-1 to TRBJ1-5, with D possibly being TRBD1 (5 bases). TRBV23-1 is recorded as an ORF, its role being uncertain. Between the trimmed V and J ends, which lost 1 base and 2 bases, there was a span of 18 bases. The CDR3 spans 18 residues. The CDR3 loop is CASSQLSRRTRGNQPQHF. CDR3 DNA sequence: TGCGCCAGCAGTCAATTGAGTCGTCGGACAAGGGGCAATCAGCCCCAGCATTTT.

The CDR3 region is CASIRTLGLTYSYEQYF. The CDR3 DNA reads TGTGCCAGCATCCGAACCCTGGGACTAACCTATTCCTACGAGCAGTACTTC. J is TRBJ2-7 and V is TRBV2; 7 bases match TRBD2. CDR3 length: 17 residues. Per germline, CDR1 SNHLY and CDR2 FYNNEI. The trim removed 7 bases at V and 1 base at J, leaving 16 bases unmatched.

V is TRBV7-7 and J is TRBJ2-2, with 7 bases fitting TRBD1. This CDR3 is 16 amino acids long. Germline V CDR1 and CDR2: SSHAT, FNYEAQ (reference sequence). V shed 2 bases and J 6 bases; nucleotides not matched to a gene: 9. This CDR3 reads CASSLRGGLIPGELFF. The CDR3 coding sequence is TGTGCCAGCAGCTTAAGAGGGGGCTTAATCCCCGGGGAGCTGTTTTTT.

The rearrangement links TRBV6-5 to TRBJ1-5; D may be TRBD1 (6 bases). The CDR3 length is 15 residues. Germline V gives CDR1 MNHEY, CDR2 SVGAGI. The germline V and J ends were trimmed by 5 bases and 4 bases, with 15 bases remaining between them. The CDR3 loop reads CASSTGYLKNQPQHF. CDR3 nucleotides: TGTGCCAGCAGTACAGGGTATCTTAAGAATCAGCCCCAGCATTTT.

The rearrangement joins TRBV9 to TRBJ1-2, with D hard to call. The V gene's germline CDR1 is SGDLS and CDR2 YYNGEE. With 0 bases removed from V and 7 bases from J, the gap between germline ends came to 13 bases. The CDR3 totals 14 residues. This CDR3 reads CASSVGRQSLGYTF. The CDR3 region has the DNA TGTGCCAGCAGCGTAGGCCGCCAGTCCCTTGGCTACACCTTC.